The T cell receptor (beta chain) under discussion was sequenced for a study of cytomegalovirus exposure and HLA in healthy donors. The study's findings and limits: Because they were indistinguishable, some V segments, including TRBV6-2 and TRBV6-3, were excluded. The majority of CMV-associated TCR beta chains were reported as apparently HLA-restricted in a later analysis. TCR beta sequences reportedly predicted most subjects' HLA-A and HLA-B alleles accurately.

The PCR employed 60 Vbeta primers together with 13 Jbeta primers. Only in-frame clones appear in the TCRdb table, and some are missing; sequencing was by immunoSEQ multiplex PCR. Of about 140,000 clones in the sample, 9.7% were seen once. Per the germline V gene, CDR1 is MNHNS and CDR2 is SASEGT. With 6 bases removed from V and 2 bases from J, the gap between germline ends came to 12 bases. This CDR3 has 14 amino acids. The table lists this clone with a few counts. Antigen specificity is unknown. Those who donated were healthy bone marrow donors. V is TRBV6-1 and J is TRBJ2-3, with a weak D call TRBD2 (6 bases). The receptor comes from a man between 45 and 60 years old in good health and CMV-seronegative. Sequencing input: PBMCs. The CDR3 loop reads CASRGEVPTDTQYF. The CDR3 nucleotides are TGTGCCAGCAGGGGGGAGGTTCCCACAGATACGCAGTATTTT.